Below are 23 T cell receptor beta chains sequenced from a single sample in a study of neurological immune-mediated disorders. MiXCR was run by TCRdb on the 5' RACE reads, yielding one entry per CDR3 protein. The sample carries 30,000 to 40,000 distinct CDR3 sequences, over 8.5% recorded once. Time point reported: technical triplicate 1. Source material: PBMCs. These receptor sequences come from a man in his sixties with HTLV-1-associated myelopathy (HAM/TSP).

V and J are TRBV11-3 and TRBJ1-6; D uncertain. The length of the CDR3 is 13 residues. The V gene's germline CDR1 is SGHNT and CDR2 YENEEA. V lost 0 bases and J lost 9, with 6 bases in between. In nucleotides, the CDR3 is TGTGCCAGCAGCTTAGATCAGAGTTCACCCCTCCACTTT. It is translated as CASSLDQSSPLHF. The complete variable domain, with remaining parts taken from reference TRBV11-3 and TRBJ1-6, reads EAGVVQSPRYKIIEKKQPVAFWCNPISGHNTLYWYLQNLGQGPELLIRYENEEAVDDSQLPKDRFSAERLKGVDSTLKIQPAELGDSAVYLCASSLDQSSPLHFGNGTRLTVT.

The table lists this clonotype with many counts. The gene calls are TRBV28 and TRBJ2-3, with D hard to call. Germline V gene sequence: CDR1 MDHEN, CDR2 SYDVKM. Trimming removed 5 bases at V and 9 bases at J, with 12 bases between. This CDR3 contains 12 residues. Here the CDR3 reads CASSQSGDTQYF. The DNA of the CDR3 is TGTGCCAGCAGTCAATCAGGTGACACGCAGTATTTT.

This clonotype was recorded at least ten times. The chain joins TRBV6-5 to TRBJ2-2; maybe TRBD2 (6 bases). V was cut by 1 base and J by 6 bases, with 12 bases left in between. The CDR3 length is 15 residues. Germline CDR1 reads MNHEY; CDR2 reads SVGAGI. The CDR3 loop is CASSYLATSAGELFF. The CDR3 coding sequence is TGTGCCAGCAGTTACTTGGCGACTAGTGCCGGGGAGCTGTTTTTT.

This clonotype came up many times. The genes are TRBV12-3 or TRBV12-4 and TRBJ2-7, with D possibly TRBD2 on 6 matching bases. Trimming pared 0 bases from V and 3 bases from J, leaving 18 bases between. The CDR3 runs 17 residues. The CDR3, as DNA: TGTGCCAGCAGTTTAGCACCATCGCGGGGAGTAAACTACGAGCAGTACTTC. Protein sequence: CASSLAPSRGVNYEQYF.

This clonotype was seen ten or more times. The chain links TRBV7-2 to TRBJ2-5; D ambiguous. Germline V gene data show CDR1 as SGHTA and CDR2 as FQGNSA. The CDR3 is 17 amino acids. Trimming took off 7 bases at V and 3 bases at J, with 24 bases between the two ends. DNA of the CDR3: TGTGCCAGCACCTCATTAGAGAGGTGGCGGAAGGAAGAGACCCAGTACTTC. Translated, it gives CASTSLERWRKEETQYF.

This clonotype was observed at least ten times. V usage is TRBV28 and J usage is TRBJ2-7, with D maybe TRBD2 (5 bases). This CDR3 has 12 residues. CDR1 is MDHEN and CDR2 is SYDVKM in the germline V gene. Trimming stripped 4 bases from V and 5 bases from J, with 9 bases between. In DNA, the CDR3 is TGTGCCAGCAGTTCGCGGGTTAACGAGCAGTACTTC. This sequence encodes CASSSRVNEQYF.

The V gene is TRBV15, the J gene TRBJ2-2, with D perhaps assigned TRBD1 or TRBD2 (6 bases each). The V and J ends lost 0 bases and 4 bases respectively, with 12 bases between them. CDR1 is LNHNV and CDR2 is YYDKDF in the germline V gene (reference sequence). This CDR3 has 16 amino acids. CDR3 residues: CATSREGRGLTGELFF. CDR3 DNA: TGTGCCACCAGCAGAGAGGGCCGGGGGCTCACCGGGGAGCTGTTTTTT.

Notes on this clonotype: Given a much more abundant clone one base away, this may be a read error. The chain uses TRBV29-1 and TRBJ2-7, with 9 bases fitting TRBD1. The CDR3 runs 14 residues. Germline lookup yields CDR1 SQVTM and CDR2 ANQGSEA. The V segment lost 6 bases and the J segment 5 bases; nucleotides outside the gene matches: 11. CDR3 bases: TGCAGCGTAACCAGGGACAGGGAGTTCCACGAGCAGTACTTC. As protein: CSVTRDREFHEQYF.

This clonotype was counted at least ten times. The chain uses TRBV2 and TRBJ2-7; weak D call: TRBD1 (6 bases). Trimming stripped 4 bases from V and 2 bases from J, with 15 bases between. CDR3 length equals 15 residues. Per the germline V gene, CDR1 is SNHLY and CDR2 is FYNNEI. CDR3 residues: CASSVSRGPTYEQYF. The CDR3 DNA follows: TGTGCCAGCAGTGTCTCCAGGGGCCCCACCTACGAGCAGTACTTC.

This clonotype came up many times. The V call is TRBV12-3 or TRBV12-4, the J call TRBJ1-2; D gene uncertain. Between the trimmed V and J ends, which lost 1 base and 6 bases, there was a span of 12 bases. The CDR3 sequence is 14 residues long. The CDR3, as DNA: TGTGCCAGCAGTTTAGGGACGGCGTACGATGGCTACACCTTC. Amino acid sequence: CASSLGTAYDGYTF.

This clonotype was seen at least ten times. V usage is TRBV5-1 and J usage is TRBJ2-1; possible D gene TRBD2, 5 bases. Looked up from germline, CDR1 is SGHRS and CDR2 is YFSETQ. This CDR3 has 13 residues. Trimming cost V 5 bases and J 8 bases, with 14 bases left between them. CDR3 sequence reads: CASRPTTLDEQFF. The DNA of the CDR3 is TGCGCCAGCAGGCCGACTACGTTGGATGAGCAGTTCTTC.

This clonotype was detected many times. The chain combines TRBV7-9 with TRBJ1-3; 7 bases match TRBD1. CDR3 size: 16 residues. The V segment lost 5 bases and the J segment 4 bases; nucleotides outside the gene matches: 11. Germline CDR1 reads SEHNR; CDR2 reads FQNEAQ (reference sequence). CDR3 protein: CASSTDTGEAGNTIYF. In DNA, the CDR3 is TGTGCCAGCAGCACCGACACAGGGGAGGCAGGAAACACCATATATTTT.

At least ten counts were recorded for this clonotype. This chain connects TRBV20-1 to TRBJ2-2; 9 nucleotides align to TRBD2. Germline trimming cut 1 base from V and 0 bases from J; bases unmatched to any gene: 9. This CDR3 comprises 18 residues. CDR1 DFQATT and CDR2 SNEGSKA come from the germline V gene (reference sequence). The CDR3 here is CSARGGSGSSANTGELFF. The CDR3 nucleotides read TGCAGTGCTAGAGGGGGTAGCGGGAGTTCCGCGAACACCGGGGAGCTGTTTTTT.

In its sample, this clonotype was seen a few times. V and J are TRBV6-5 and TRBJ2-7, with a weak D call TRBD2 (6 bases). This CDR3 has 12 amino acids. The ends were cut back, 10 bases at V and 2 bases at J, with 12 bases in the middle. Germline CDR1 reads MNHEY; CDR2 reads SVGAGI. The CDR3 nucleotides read TGTGCCACGTCGCGGGGACCCTACGAGCAGTACTTC. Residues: CATSRGPYEQYF.

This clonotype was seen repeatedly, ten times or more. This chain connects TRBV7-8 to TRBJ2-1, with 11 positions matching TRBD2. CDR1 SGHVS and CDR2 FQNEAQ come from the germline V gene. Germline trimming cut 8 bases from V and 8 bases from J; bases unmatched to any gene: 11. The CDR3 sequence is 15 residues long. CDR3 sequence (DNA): TGTGCCAGCGGATTTCAGACTAGCGGGAAGTATGAGCAGTTCTTC. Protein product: CASGFQTSGKYEQFF.

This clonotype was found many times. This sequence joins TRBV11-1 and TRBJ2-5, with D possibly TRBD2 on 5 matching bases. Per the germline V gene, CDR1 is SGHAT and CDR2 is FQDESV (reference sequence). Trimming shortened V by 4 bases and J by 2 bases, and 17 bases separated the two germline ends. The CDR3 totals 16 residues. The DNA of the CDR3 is TGTGCCAGCAGCTCCCCGGCGGGCCGAAGGCAAGAGACCCAGTACTTC. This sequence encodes CASSSPAGRRQETQYF.

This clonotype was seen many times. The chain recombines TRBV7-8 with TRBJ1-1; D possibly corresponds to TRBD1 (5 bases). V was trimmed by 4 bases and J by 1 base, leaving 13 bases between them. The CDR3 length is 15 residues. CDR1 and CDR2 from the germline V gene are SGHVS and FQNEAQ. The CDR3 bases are TGTGCCAGCAGCTCCTCTGACAGAAGGAACACTGAAGCTTTCTTT. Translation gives CASSSSDRRNTEAFF.

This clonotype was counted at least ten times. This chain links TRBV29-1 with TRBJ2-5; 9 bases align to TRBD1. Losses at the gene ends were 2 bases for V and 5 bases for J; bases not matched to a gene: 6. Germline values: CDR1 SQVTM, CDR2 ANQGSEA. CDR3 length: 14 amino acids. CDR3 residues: CSVEPGTGWETQYF. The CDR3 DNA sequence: TGCAGCGTTGAACCCGGGACAGGGTGGGAGACCCAGTACTTC.

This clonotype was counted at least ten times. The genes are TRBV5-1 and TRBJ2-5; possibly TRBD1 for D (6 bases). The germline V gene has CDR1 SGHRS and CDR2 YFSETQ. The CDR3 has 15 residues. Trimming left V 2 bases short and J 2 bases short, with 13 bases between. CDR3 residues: CASSFVGDRQETQYF. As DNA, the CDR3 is TGCGCCAGCAGCTTCGTTGGTGACAGGCAAGAGACCCAGTACTTC.

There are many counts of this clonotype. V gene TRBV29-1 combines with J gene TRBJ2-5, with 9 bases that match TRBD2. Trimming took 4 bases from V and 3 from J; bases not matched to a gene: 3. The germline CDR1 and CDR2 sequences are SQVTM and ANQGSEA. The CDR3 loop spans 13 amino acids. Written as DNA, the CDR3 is TGCAGCGTTGTCCTAGCGGGGAAAGAGACCCAGTACTTC. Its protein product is CSVVLAGKETQYF.

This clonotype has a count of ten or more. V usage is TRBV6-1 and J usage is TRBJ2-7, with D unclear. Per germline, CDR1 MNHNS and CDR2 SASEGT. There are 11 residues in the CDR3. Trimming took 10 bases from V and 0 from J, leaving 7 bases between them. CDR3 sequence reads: CAILDSYEQYF. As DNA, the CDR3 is TGTGCCATTCTGGACTCCTACGAGCAGTACTTC.

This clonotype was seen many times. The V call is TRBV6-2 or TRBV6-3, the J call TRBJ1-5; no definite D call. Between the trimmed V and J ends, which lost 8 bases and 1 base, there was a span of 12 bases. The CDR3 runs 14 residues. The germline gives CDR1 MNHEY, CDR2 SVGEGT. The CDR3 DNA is TGTGCCAGCCGGGTAGGTGGCAGCAATCAGCCCCAGCATTTT. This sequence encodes CASRVGGSNQPQHF.

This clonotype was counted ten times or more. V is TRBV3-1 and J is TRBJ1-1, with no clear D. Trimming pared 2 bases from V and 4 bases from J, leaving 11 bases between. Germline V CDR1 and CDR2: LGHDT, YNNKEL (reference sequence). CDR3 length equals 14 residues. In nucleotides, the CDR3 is TGTGCCAGCAGCCAAAAGGCAGGCTCCACTGAAGCTTTCTTT. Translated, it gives CASSQKAGSTEAFF. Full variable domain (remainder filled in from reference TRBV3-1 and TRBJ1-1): DTAVSQTPKYLVTQMGNDKSIKCEQNLGHDTMYWYKQDSKKFLKIMFSYNNKELIINETVPNRFSPKSPDKAHLNLHINSLELGDSAVYFCASSQKAGSTEAFFGQGTRLTVV.